This is a list of T cell receptor beta chains from one sample in a study of spatial heterogeneity in lung cancer. TCRdb reprocessed the 5' RACE reads via MiXCR and lists one record per CDR3 protein. This table holds some 9,400 distinct CDR3 sequences, just under 3% found once. The specimen comprised lung tumor tissue, sampled at surgery. The receptors originated from a male donor with early-stage non-small cell lung cancer. Both conserved end residues are part of each CDR3. D genes are given only for firm matches. Size is stated for part of the rows, as once, few or many counts, or as a class when the clone is expanded.

TRBJ1-2	-	medium-sized	TRBV20-1	CSASTGLESSGYTF	TGCAGTGCTAGTACAGGGTTAGAGTCGAGTGGCTACACCTTC
TRBJ2-3	-	many	TRBV24-1	CATSGGLVQGTDTQYF	TGTGCCACCAGTGGGGGTCTTGTACAGGGCACAGATACGCAGTATTTT
TRBJ2-6	TRBD2	many	TRBV23-1	CASSQFRERGGSGANVLTF	TGCGCCAGCAGTCAATTCCGGGAGCGGGGAGGTTCTGGGGCCAACGTCCTGACTTTC
TRBJ1-6	-	many	TRBV29-1	CSVSRGGNSPLHF	TGCAGCGTATCCAGGGGTGGAAATTCACCCCTCCACTTT
TRBJ1-2	-	few	TRBV2	CASSEDGQFGNYGYTF	TGTGCCAGCAGTGAAGACGGACAGTTCGGAAACTATGGCTACACCTTC
TRBJ2-5	TRBD2	many	TRBV7-9	CASTTGGTQYF	TGTGCCAGCACAACGGGGGGGACCCAGTACTTC
TRBJ1-4	-	many	TRBV20-1	CSAQDRIYSTNEKLFF	TGCAGTGCCCAAGACAGGATTTATTCTACTAATGAAAAACTGTTTTTT
TRBJ2-5	TRBD1	many	TRBV6-5	CASSSGDRVLETQYF	TGTGCCAGCAGTTCTGGGGACAGGGTACTAGAGACCCAGTACTTC
TRBJ1-1	TRBD1	medium-sized	TRBV10-3	CAISEGQGSEAFF	TGTGCCATCAGTGAGGGACAGGGTTCTGAAGCTTTCTTT
TRBJ2-1	TRBD2	many	TRBV7-2	CASSLAGPRGGGARNEQFF	TGTGCCAGCAGCTTAGCGGGCCCCCGGGGCGGGGGGGCTCGGAATGAGCAGTTCTTC
TRBJ2-1	TRBD1	many	TRBV19	CASRSINRGNEQFF	TGTGCCAGTCGTTCAATCAACAGGGGCAATGAGCAGTTCTTC
TRBJ2-1	-	many	TRBV12-3/TRBV12-4	CASSETGTHNEQFF	TGTGCCAGCAGTGAAACCGGGACTCACAATGAGCAGTTCTTC
TRBJ2-2	-	many	TRBV5-8	CASSFGRGRSFTGELFF	TGTGCCAGCAGCTTTGGAAGGGGCAGGTCTTTCACCGGGGAGCTGTTTTTT
TRBJ1-6	-	many	TRBV12-3/TRBV12-4	CASSAIGTGSPLHF	TGTGCCAGCAGCGCGATCGGGACGGGGTCACCCCTCCACTTT
TRBJ1-6	-	many	TRBV14	CASSQGQYNSPLHF	TGTGCCAGCAGCCAAGGACAATATAATTCACCCCTCCACTTT
TRBJ2-7	-	many	TRBV4-1	CASSQAYGQTYEQYF	TGCGCCAGCAGCCAAGCGTATGGACAGACCTACGAGCAGTACTTC
TRBJ2-1	TRBD2	many	TRBV7-8	CASSPNVVGGGAIEQFF	TGTGCCAGCAGCCCCAACGTCGTGGGCGGGGGGGCCATTGAGCAGTTCTTC
TRBJ2-2	-	many	TRBV7-6	CASSLAGTGNTGELFF	TGTGCCAGCAGCTTAGCCGGGACCGGTAACACCGGGGAGCTGTTTTTT
TRBJ2-7	-	many	TRBV20-1	CSARDSGSYEQYF	TGCAGTGCCCGGGACAGCGGGTCCTACGAGCAGTACTTC
TRBJ2-2	TRBD2	many	TRBV28	CASSLSGGGSGELFF	TGTGCCAGCAGTTTATCCGGGGGGGGATCCGGGGAGCTGTTTTTT
TRBJ2-2	-	medium-sized	TRBV27	CASSSGTPDGTGELFF	TGTGCCAGCAGTTCCGGGACCCCCGACGGTACCGGGGAGCTGTTTTTT
TRBJ2-5	-	few	TRBV28	CASSLSGPQETQYF	TGTGCCAGCAGTTTGTCGGGCCCCCAAGAGACCCAGTACTTC
TRBJ2-1	TRBD1	medium-sized	TRBV5-1	CASSLGAGGGRSNEQFF	TGCGCCAGCAGCTTGGGGGCAGGGGGCGGAAGAAGTAATGAGCAGTTCTTC
TRBJ1-2	TRBD1	many	TRBV28	CASSLPDRPQYGYTF	TGTGCCAGCAGTTTACCGGACAGGCCTCAATATGGCTACACCTTC
TRBJ1-1	-	-	TRBV5-4	CASSLVLNTEAFF	TGTGCCAGCAGCTTGGTCCTTAACACTGAAGCTTTCTTT
TRBJ1-1	TRBD1	many	TRBV7-2	CASSLSPHRGAEAFF	TGTGCCAGCAGCTTAAGTCCGCACAGGGGCGCTGAAGCTTTCTTT
TRBJ1-6	-	medium-sized	TRBV20-1	CSAPGTRGPSSPLHF	TGCAGTGCCCCCGGGACGAGGGGCCCGAGTTCACCCCTCCACTTT
TRBJ2-1	-	many	TRBV18	CASSPPAGAAGEQFF	TGTGCCAGCTCACCACCTGCTGGGGCCGCGGGAGAGCAGTTCTTC
TRBJ2-1	TRBD2	many	TRBV18	CASSQGTSGGSQFF	TGTGCCAGCTCACAGGGGACTAGCGGGGGATCGCAGTTCTTC
TRBJ1-5	TRBD1	many	TRBV19	CASSITGGNNQPQHF	TGTGCCAGTAGTATAACAGGGGGAAACAATCAGCCCCAGCATTTT
TRBJ2-2	TRBD2	many	TRBV20-1	CSARDVAGGTRVTGELFF	TGCAGTGCTAGAGATGTAGCGGGGGGGACCAGAGTCACCGGGGAGCTGTTTTTT